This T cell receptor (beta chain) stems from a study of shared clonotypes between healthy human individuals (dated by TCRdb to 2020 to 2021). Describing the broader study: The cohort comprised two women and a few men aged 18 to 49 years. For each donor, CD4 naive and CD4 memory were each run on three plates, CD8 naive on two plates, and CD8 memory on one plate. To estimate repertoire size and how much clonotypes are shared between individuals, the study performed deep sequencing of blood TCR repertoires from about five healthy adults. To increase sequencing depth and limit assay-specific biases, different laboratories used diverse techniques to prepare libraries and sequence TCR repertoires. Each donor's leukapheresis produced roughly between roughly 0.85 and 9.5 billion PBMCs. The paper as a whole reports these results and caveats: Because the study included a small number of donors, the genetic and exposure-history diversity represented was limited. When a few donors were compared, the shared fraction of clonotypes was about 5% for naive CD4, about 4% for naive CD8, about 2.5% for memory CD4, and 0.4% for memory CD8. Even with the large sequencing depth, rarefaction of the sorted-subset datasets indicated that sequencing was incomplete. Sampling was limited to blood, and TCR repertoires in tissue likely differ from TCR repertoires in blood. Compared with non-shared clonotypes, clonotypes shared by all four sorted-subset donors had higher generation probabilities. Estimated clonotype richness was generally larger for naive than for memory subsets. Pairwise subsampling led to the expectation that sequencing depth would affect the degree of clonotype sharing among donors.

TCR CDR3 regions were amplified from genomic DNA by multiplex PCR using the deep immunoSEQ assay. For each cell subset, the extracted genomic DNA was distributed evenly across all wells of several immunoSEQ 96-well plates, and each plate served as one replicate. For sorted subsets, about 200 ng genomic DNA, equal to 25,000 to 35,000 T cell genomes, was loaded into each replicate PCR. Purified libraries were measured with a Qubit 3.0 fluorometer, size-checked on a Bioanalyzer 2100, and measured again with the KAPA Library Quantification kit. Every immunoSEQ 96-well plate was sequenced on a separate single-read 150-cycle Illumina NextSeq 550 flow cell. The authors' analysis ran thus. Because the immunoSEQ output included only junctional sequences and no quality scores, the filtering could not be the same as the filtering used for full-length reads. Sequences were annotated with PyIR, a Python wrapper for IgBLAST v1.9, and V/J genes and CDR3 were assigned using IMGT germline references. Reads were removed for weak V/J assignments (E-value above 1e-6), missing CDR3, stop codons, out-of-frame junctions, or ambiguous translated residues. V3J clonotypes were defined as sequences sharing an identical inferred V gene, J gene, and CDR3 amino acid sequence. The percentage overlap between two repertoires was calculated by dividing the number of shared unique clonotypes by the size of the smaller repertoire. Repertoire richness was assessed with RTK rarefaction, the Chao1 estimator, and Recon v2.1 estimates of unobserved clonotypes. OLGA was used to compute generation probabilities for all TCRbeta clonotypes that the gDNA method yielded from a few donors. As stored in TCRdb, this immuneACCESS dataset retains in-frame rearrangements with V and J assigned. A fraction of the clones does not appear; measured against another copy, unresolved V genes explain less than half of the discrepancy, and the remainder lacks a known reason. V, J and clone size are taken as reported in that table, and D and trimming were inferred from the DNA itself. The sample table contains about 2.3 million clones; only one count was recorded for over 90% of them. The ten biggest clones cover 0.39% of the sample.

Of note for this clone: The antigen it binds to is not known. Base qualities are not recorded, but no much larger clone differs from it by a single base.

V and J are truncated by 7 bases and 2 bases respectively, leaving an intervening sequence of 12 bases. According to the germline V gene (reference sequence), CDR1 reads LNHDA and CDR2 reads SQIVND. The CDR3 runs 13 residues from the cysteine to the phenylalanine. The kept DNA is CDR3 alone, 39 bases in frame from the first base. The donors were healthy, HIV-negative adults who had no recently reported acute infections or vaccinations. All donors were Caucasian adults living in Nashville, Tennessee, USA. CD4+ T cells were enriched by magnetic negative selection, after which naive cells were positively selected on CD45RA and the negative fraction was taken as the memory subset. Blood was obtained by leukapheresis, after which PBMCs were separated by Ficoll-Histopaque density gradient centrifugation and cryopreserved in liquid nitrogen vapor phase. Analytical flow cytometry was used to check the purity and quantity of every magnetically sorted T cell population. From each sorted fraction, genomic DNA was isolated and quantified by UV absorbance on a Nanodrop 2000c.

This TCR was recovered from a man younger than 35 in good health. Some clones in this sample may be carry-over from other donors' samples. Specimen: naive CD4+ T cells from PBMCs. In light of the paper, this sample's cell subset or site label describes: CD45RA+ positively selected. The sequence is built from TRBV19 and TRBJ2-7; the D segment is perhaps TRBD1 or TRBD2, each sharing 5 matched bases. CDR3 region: CASNEGPTYEQYF. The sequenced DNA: TGTGCCAGTAACGAGGGACCTACCTACGAGCAGTACTTC. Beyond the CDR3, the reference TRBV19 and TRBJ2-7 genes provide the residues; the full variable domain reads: DGGITQSPKYLFRKEGQNVTLSCEQNLNHDAMYWYRQDPGQGLRLIYYSQIVNDFQKGDIAEGYSVSREKKESFPLTVTSAQKNPTAFYLCASNEGPTYEQYFGPGTRLTVT.